These 27 T cell receptor beta chains were all obtained from the same sample, sequenced in a study of blood T cell repertoires in COVID-19 (dated by TCRdb to 2020 to 2022). Library generation was performed with the immunoSEQ multiplex PCR assay. Sourced from immuneACCESS, this table was stored by TCRdb with only in-frame sequences that have V and J called. A share of the clones is absent; for the studies checked, an unresolved V gene accounts for under half, and the remainder has no known explanation. This sample lists about 54,000 clones; about 88% were detected once. 8.5% of the sample rests with the top ten. Sequencing was carried out using peripheral blood. These receptors originate from a man in his sixties with active COVID-19.

Here the CDR3 DNA reads TGCAGCGTACATCCGGCGACTAGCGGGGACACCGGGGAGCTGTTTTTT. It encodes CSVHPATSGDTGELFF. V usage is TRBV29-1 and J usage is TRBJ2-2, with TRBD2 matching over 11 bases. Losses at the gene ends were 6 bases for V and 3 bases for J; bases not matched to a gene: 9. This CDR3 spans 16 amino acids. CDR1 and CDR2 (germline): SQVTM, ANQGSEA.

This chain links TRBV19 with TRBJ1-5, with TRBD1 identical over 7 bases. The CDR3 has 15 residues. The germline CDR1 and CDR2 sequences are LNHDA and SQIVND (reference sequence). V shed 8 bases and J 1 base; nucleotides not matched to a gene: 8. The CDR3 spells CASSNTGASNQPQHF. The CDR3 nucleotides are TGTGCCAGTTCGAATACAGGGGCCAGCAATCAGCCCCAGCATTTT.

V gene TRBV19 combines with J gene TRBJ2-5, with TRBD2 matching over 12 bases. Trimming took 5 bases from V and 1 from J; bases not matched to a gene: 11. The CDR3 runs to 18 residues. Germline lookup yields CDR1 LNHDA and CDR2 SQIVND (reference sequence). Here the CDR3 reads CASSPPPGLAGFQETQYF. DNA of the CDR3: TGTGCCAGTAGTCCCCCACCGGGACTAGCGGGTTTCCAAGAGACCCAGTACTTC.

This chain uses TRBV7-2 with TRBJ2-5, with D possibly TRBD1 on 7 matching bases. This CDR3 contains 13 residues. From germline, CDR1 is SGHTA and CDR2 FQGNSA. V lost 5 bases and J 7 bases, leaving 14 bases between the germline ends. In nucleotides, the CDR3 is TGTGCCAGCAGCCAAACGGGGGACAGGACCCAGTACTTC. This encodes CASSQTGDRTQYF.

The chain uses TRBV5-1 and TRBJ2-7; 7 bases are shared with TRBD2. J gave up 5 bases and V 3 bases, and 8 bases lay outside the gene matches. Germline loops: CDR1 SGHRS, CDR2 YFSETQ. The CDR3 is made up of 14 amino acids. The CDR3 loop is CASSWGTNFNEQYF. DNA for the CDR3: TGCGCCAGCAGCTGGGGGACTAACTTTAACGAGCAGTACTTC. Supplemented by reference TRBV5-1 and TRBJ2-7, the full variable domain reads KAGVTQTPRYLIKTRGQQVTLSCSPISGHRSVSWYQQTPGQGLQFLFEYFSETQRNKGNFPGRFSGRQFSNSRSEMNVSTLELGDSALYLCASSWGTNFNEQYFGPGTRLTVT.

The chain links TRBV9 to TRBJ2-7, with 12 bases that match TRBD2. J was trimmed by 2 bases and V by 3 bases; bases with no gene match: 6. Germline V gene sequence: CDR1 SGDLS, CDR2 YYNGEE. The CDR3 consists of 16 residues. The CDR3 is CASSAFGTSGPYEQYF. CDR3 sequence (DNA): TGTGCCAGCAGCGCCTTTGGGACTAGCGGGCCCTACGAGCAGTACTTC.

V is TRBV10-3 and J is TRBJ1-2; D gene unclear. The CDR3 has 13 amino acids. V lost 8 bases, J lost 1 base, and 11 bases lay in between. CDR1 is ENHRY, CDR2 SYGVKD, per germline. CDR3: CAIPGRYNYGYTF. The CDR3 DNA follows: TGTGCCATCCCCGGTCGCTATAACTATGGCTACACCTTC.

The chain has TRBV6-5 and TRBJ2-2, with a tentative D call TRBD2 (5 bases). V was clipped by 6 bases and J by 6 bases, with 11 bases between them. CDR3 length equals 13 residues. In germline, CDR1 is MNHEY, CDR2 SVGAGI. This CDR3 reads CASRLGLAGELFF. Written as DNA, the CDR3 is TGTGCCAGCAGACTAGGACTTGCCGGGGAGCTGTTTTTT.

The chain couples TRBV5-8 to TRBJ2-6; TRBD1 agrees at 10 bases. With 3 bases clipped from V and 0 bases from J, the junction kept 9 bases outside the gene matches. CDR1 and CDR2 from the germline V gene are SGHTS and YDEGEE. This CDR3 is built from 19 residues. The CDR3 DNA reads TGTGCCAGCAGCTCCATAGTGGGACAGGGGCGCTCTGGGGCCAACGTCCTGACTTTC. Translation: CASSSIVGQGRSGANVLTF.

V is TRBV4-1 and J is TRBJ2-2, with D possibly being TRBD2 (6 bases). CDR1 and CDR2 (germline): MGHRA, YSYEKL. The V end was cut by 1 base, the J end by 4 bases, with 7 bases between. The CDR3 is made up of 14 amino acids. The DNA for the CDR3 is TGCGCCAGCAGCCAAGTGCGGGGCACCGGGGAGCTGTTTTTT. This translates into CASSQVRGTGELFF.

The J gene is TRBJ2-5, the V gene TRBV7-2; D call uncertain. Between the trimmed V and J ends, which lost 3 bases and 2 bases, there was a span of 10 bases. Germline CDR1 is SGHTA and CDR2 is FQGNSA. The length of the CDR3 is 14 residues. The CDR3 sequence: CASSLGAQQETQYF. The CDR3 DNA is TGTGCCAGCAGCTTGGGCGCACAGCAAGAGACCCAGTACTTC.

The chain combines TRBV7-9 with TRBJ1-2; 9 bases fit TRBD1. The germline V gene has CDR1 SEHNR and CDR2 FQNEAQ (reference sequence). Trimming removed 7 bases from V and 6 bases from J; junction bases left unmatched: 6. This CDR3 region has 13 residues. CDR3 sequence: CASNRGQGDGYTF. The CDR3 DNA reads TGTGCCAGCAACAGGGGACAGGGAGATGGCTACACCTTC.

This clone has only one observation. The chain is built from TRBV29-1 and TRBJ2-2; the match to TRBD1 covers 8 bases. CDR3 length: 13 residues. Germline lookup yields CDR1 SQVTM and CDR2 ANQGSEA. Germline trimming cut 7 bases from V and 6 bases from J; bases unmatched to any gene: 7. The CDR3 spells CSGRTGFPGELFF. In DNA form, the CDR3 reads TGCAGCGGGCGGACAGGGTTCCCCGGGGAGCTGTTTTTT.

V is TRBV5-8 and J is TRBJ1-5; 9 bases agree with TRBD1. Germline lookup yields CDR1 SGHTS and CDR2 YDEGEE. V lost 4 bases and J lost 0; bases outside the gene matches: 2. The CDR3 extends over 15 amino acids. CDR3: CASSPTGGSNQPQHF. The CDR3 coding sequence is TGTGCCAGCAGCCCGACAGGGGGTAGCAATCAGCCCCAGCATTTT.

This clone has only a few counts. This chain joins TRBV29-1 and TRBJ1-1; D is ambiguous. Trimming pared 6 bases from V and 1 base from J, leaving 12 bases between. Germline V gene data show CDR1 as SQVTM and CDR2 as ANQGSEA. This CDR3 comprises 13 residues. The CDR3 protein is CSVHYTGNTEAFF. The CDR3 nucleotides read TGCAGCGTCCACTACACCGGGAACACTGAAGCTTTCTTT.

Only one count was recorded for this clone. This sequence joins TRBV6-5 and TRBJ1-4, with a weak D call TRBD1 (5 bases). The CDR3 length is 14 residues. Germline V CDR1 and CDR2: MNHEY, SVGAGI. The V end lost 6 bases, the J end lost 7 bases, and 15 bases lay between the germline ends. The DNA for the CDR3 is TGTGCCAGCAGCCCCGGGAGGGGAGGTGAAAAACTGTTTTTT. Translation: CASSPGRGGEKLFF.

The CDR3 DNA is TGTGCCTGGAAAGCGGCTGGAAACACCATATATTTT. It codes for CAWKAAGNTIYF. V usage is TRBV30 and J usage is TRBJ1-3; D gene uncertain. V was pared by 4 bases and J by 2 bases, with 6 bases between. The germline V gene encodes CDR1 GTSNPN and CDR2 SVGIG (reference sequence). The length of the CDR3 is 12 residues.

The CDR3 DNA reads TGTGCCAGCAGTTACTACGAGCAGTACTTC. Residues: CASSYYEQYF. This rearrangement joins TRBV2 to TRBJ2-7; D gene uncertain. V lost 5 bases to trimming and J lost 3 bases, with 2 bases between them. CDR1 is SNHLY and CDR2 is FYNNEI in the germline V gene. There are 10 residues in the CDR3.

The chain recombines TRBV11-2 with TRBJ2-7, with D possibly matching TRBD1 (5 bases). The CDR3 has 13 amino acids. Looked up from germline, CDR1 is SGHAT and CDR2 is FQNNGV. Trimming shortened V by 2 bases and J by 7 bases, and 12 bases separated the two germline ends. The DNA of the CDR3 is TGTGCCAGCAGCTTACTCAGGGTAGGGGAGCAGTACTTC. Encoded protein: CASSLLRVGEQYF.

CDR3 DNA: TGTGCCAGCAGCGTAGAAGCACTAGCGATCTCCAATGAGCAGTTCTTC. Translated, it gives CASSVEALAISNEQFF. The chain carries TRBV9 and TRBJ2-1; 7 bases map to TRBD2. In germline, CDR1 is SGDLS, CDR2 YYNGEE. The CDR3 is made up of 16 amino acids. Losses at the gene ends were 0 bases for V and 6 bases for J; bases not matched to a gene: 9.

V and J are TRBV12-3 or TRBV12-4 and TRBJ1-1, with TRBD1 matching over 9 bases. CDR3 length: 13 residues. The junction had 0 bases not matched to a gene; V was cut back by 6 bases and J by 1 base. CDR3 nucleotide sequence: TGTGCCAGCAGGGGACAGGGGAACACTGAAGCTTTCTTT. This sequence encodes CASRGQGNTEAFF.

This rearrangement joins TRBV28 to TRBJ1-2; 12 bases are shared with TRBD1. CDR3 length equals 16 residues. Germline lookup yields CDR1 MDHEN and CDR2 SYDVKM. The V and J ends lost 4 bases and 8 bases, in that order; junction bases with no gene match: 11. CDR3 amino acids: CASSSPGTGGAGGYTF. Here the CDR3 DNA reads TGTGCCAGCAGTTCACCCGGGACAGGGGGCGCGGGAGGCTACACCTTC.

V usage is TRBV6-1 and J usage is TRBJ2-2; 11 bases map to TRBD1. This CDR3 is built from 18 residues. Germline loops: CDR1 MNHNS, CDR2 SASEGT. V lost 4 bases and J lost 0; bases outside the gene matches: 7. In DNA form, the CDR3 reads TGTGCCAGCAGTGCCAGGACAGGGGGCATGGCGAACACCGGGGAGCTGTTTTTT. Its translation: CASSARTGGMANTGELFF.

The chain recombines TRBV29-1 with TRBJ1-2, with TRBD1 as a possible D gene (6 bases). V lost 0 bases and J lost 10, with 12 bases in between. The CDR3 consists of 12 residues. Germline V CDR1 and CDR2: SQVTM, ANQGSEA. This CDR3 is CSVEEPRDTYTF. The CDR3 DNA reads as TGCAGCGTTGAAGAACCCCGGGACACCTACACCTTC.

The gene calls are TRBV3-1 (or the pseudogene TRBV3-2) and TRBJ1-2, with D possibly matching TRBD1 (5 bases). There are 14 residues in the CDR3. In germline, CDR1 is LGHDT, CDR2 YNNKEL (reference sequence). V was pared by 0 bases and J by 8 bases, with 13 bases between. CDR3 sequence reads: CASSQDRRGGGYTF. In DNA form, the CDR3 reads TGTGCCAGCAGCCAAGATAGAAGGGGAGGCGGCTACACCTTC.

The CDR3 loop reads CAWSPSGPYEQYF. In nucleotides, the CDR3 is TGTGCCTGGAGCCCTAGCGGTCCCTACGAGCAGTACTTC. The chain recombines TRBV30 with TRBJ2-7; 7 bases map to TRBD2. The germline V gene encodes CDR1 GTSNPN and CDR2 SVGIG (reference sequence). The CDR3 has 13 amino acids. V was clipped by 3 bases and J by 2 bases; unmatched bases: 4.

CDR3 DNA: TGTGCCAGCAGTTACATTTGGGGGCGCGACTATGGCTACACCTTC. Translation gives CASSYIWGRDYGYTF. The chain recombines TRBV6-6 with TRBJ1-2; the D gene is possibly TRBD1 (6 bases). Trimming took 2 bases from V and 3 from J, leaving 13 bases between them. The germline gives CDR1 MNHNY, CDR2 SVGAGI (reference sequence). This CDR3 has 15 amino acids.